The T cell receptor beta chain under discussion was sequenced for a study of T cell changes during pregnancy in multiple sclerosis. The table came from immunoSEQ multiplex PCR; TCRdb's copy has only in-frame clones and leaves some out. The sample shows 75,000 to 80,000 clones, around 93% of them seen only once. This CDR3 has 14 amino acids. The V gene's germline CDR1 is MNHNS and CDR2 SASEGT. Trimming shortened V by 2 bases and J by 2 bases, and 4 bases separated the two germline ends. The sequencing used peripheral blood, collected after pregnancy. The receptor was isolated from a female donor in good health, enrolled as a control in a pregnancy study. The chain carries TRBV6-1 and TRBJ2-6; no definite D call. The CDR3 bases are TGTGCCAGCAGTGAACAGGCTGGGGCCAACGTCCTGACTTTC. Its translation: CASSEQAGANVLTF.